The clone carrying this T cell receptor (beta chain) was counted ten times or more. Its antigen remains unknown. The library was designed around alpha chains, so this beta chain is a stray read whose abundance carries little weight. The sample belongs to a study of spatial heterogeneity in lung cancer. The study's findings and limits: Tumoral mutation counts were tracked by counts of expanded intratumoral alpha and beta TCRs.

Germline V lookup: CDR1 SGHDN, CDR2 FVKESK. This CDR3 comprises 13 residues. The V end lost 4 bases, the J end lost 6 bases, and 9 bases lay between the germline ends. A single record per CDR3 protein comes from TCRdb applying MiXCR to the 5' RACE reads. The sample lists under 15,000 distinct CDR3 sequences; approximately 4.5% were seen once. The sample's time point: sample taken at primary tumor resection. This chain connects TRBV14 to TRBJ1-4; D call uncertain. The sample in question was lung tumor tissue, obtained at surgery. The TCR originated in a female donor with early-stage non-small cell lung cancer. The CDR3: CASSPDNDEKLFF. CDR3 nucleotides: TGTGCCAGCAGCCCTGACAACGATGAAAAACTGTTTTTT.